Reported below is one T cell receptor (beta chain). The antigen remains undetermined. Separation from the roughly 600-subject first cohort characterized the roughly 130-subject validation cohort, to which the donors belonged. The assay was immunoSEQ multiplex PCR, and TCRdb's table has in-frame clones only and misses some. Among some 49,000 clones, roughly nine tenths were seen once, and the ten largest hold under 1.5%. These data originate in a study of cytomegalovirus exposure and HLA in healthy donors. V lost 5 bases, J lost 4 bases, and 5 bases stayed unmatched. The CDR3 is 14 amino acids. Looked up from germline, CDR1 is SGHVS and CDR2 is FQNEAQ. Points from the study as a whole: That first-cohort TCR clusters tended to co-occur in the 130 or so validation repertoires was found in a later analysis. Among TCR beta chains, those listed as cytomegalovirus-associated numbered some 160.

The sequencing input was PBMCs. This TCR came from a man younger than 35 in good health and CMV-seronegative. This chain connects TRBV7-8 to TRBJ1-5; TRBD1 agrees at 7 bases. CDR3 DNA: TGTGCCAGCAGCCGGGGGACAGTTAATCAGCCCCAGCATTTT. Translating it yields CASSRGTVNQPQHF.